The 11 T cell receptor beta chains reported below all come from one sample, sequenced in a study of cytomegalovirus exposure and HLA in healthy donors. The PCR was carried out with 60 Vbeta primers and 13 Jbeta primers. The assay was immunoSEQ multiplex PCR, and TCRdb's table has in-frame clones only and misses some. The sample lists some 110,000 clones; around 76% were seen once. The sequenced sample consisted of PBMCs. The receptors come from a woman aged 60 to 75 in good health and CMV-seropositive.

V gene TRBV28 combines with J gene TRBJ2-7, with TRBD2 matching 12 bases. V lost 2 bases and J lost 1; bases outside the gene matches: 3. The CDR3 loop spans 16 amino acids. CDR1 and CDR2 from the germline V gene are MDHEN and SYDVKM. The CDR3 nucleotides are TGTGCCAGCAGTTTAGGGACTAGCGGGTTTTCCTACGAGCAGTACTTC. This codes for CASSLGTSGFSYEQYF.

The V call is TRBV7-3, the J call TRBJ2-3; possible D gene TRBD2, 5 bases. The CDR3 totals 16 residues. Germline assignment: CDR1 SGHTA and CDR2 FQGTGA. V was shortened by 2 bases and J by 0 bases, with 12 bases between the two germline ends. CDR3 DNA: TGTGCCAGCAGCTTAGCCCCCGGGATCAGCACAGATACGCAGTATTTT. It specifies CASSLAPGISTDTQYF.

This chain uses TRBV7-9 with TRBJ2-3; 10 nucleotides align to TRBD2. The germline V gene has CDR1 SEHNR and CDR2 FQNEAQ (reference sequence). V shed 4 bases and J 0 bases; nucleotides not matched to a gene: 4. The CDR3 sequence is 16 residues long. This CDR3 is CASSSLAGASTDTQYF. DNA of the CDR3: TGTGCCAGCAGCTCCCTAGCGGGGGCTAGCACAGATACGCAGTATTTT.

The V and J genes are TRBV2 and TRBJ2-7; 7 nucleotides line up with TRBD1. The ends lost 5 bases at V and 3 bases at J; junction bases unmatched: 13. This CDR3 comprises 16 residues. Per germline, CDR1 SNHLY and CDR2 FYNNEI. Written as DNA, the CDR3 is TGTGCCAGCAGTCCCATGTTGCAGACAGGGCTCTACGAGCAGTACTTC. This sequence encodes CASSPMLQTGLYEQYF.

V usage is TRBV4-1 and J usage is TRBJ2-7, with D possibly being TRBD2 (5 bases). The CDR3 loop spans 16 amino acids. V lost 3 bases and J lost 2, with 17 bases in between. CDR1 is MGHRA, CDR2 YSYEKL, per germline. The CDR3 spells CASSQQLVLETYEQYF. The CDR3 coding sequence is TGCGCCAGCAGCCAGCAACTAGTTCTCGAAACCTACGAGCAGTACTTC.

The chain employs TRBV2 and TRBJ2-1, with D possibly TRBD2 on 6 matching bases. This CDR3 is 13 amino acids long. Germline CDR1 reads SNHLY; CDR2 reads FYNNEI. V gave up 6 bases and J gave up 9 bases, with 15 bases separating them. The CDR3 coding sequence is TGTGCCAGCAGCCCGGGTTTGCGGGGTGAGCAGTTCTTC. This translates into CASSPGLRGEQFF.

The chain combines TRBV5-4 with TRBJ2-5; the D is unclear. The germline V and J ends were trimmed by 2 bases and 1 base, with 3 bases remaining between them. The germline V gene encodes CDR1 SGHNT and CDR2 YYREEE (reference sequence). The CDR3 is 12 residues long. CDR3 DNA: TGTGCCAGCAGCTTCGGCCAAGAGACCCAGTACTTC. It translates to CASSFGQETQYF.

The CDR3 sequence: CSVEWTGGRETQYF. The CDR3 DNA reads as TGCAGCGTTGAATGGACAGGGGGAAGAGAGACCCAGTACTTC. The chain recombines TRBV29-1 with TRBJ2-5; 10 positions agree with TRBD1. The V segment lost 2 bases and the J segment 4 bases; nucleotides outside the gene matches: 4. The CDR3 runs 14 residues. Looked up from germline, CDR1 is SQVTM and CDR2 is ANQGSEA.

The V call is TRBV19, the J call TRBJ2-7; D unclear. Trimming took off 3 bases at V and 3 bases at J, with 9 bases between the two ends. Germline V lookup: CDR1 LNHDA, CDR2 SQIVND (reference sequence). The CDR3 is 13 residues long. The CDR3 DNA follows: TGTGCCAGTAGTATTTCTTACAGCTACGAGCAGTACTTC. This translates into CASSISYSYEQYF.

This clone was observed a handful of times. This chain uses TRBV4-3 with TRBJ2-7; 8 positions agree with TRBD2. The V gene's germline CDR1 is LGHNA and CDR2 YSLEER. The CDR3 has 18 amino acids. Trimming took 0 bases from V and 3 from J; bases not matched to a gene: 13. The CDR3 nucleotides are TGCGCCAGCAGCCAAGATTGGGGGGGGGAGCGGGAGCTCTACGAGCAGTACTTC. This codes for CASSQDWGGERELYEQYF.

V and J are TRBV18 and TRBJ1-2; the D gene is possibly TRBD1 (5 bases). Deletions cut 8 bases from V and 1 base from J, with 11 bases between. There are 13 residues in the CDR3. Germline CDR1 and CDR2: KGHSH and LQKENI. The CDR3 nucleotides read TGTGCCAGCACTCTGGGGGGTAACTATGGCTACACCTTC. It yields the protein CASTLGGNYGYTF.